These 14 T cell receptor beta chains came from one sample sequenced in a study of blood T cell repertoires in COVID-19. Repertoires were generated with immunoSEQ multiplex PCR, while TCRdb's copy carries only in-frame clones and drops some. The table lists a few hundred thousand clones, around 90% of them singletons. The sequencing sample was made of PBMCs or T cells enriched from blood (not recorded which). The receptors stem from a woman aged 18-29 years who had recovered from COVID-19.

This rearrangement joins TRBV9 to TRBJ1-5; D is unclear. The CDR3 is 15 residues long. The germline V gene encodes CDR1 SGDLS and CDR2 YYNGEE. V was cut by 3 bases and J by 2 bases, with 12 bases left in between. The CDR3 loop reads CASSALDAGNQPQHF. Written as DNA, the CDR3 is TGTGCCAGCAGCGCCCTCGATGCAGGCAATCAGCCCCAGCATTTT.

This rearrangement joins TRBV4-3 to TRBJ2-1; D perhaps matches TRBD1 (6 bases). The V and J ends lost 1 base and 1 base respectively, with 8 bases between them. The V gene's germline CDR1 is LGHNA and CDR2 YSLEER. This CDR3 comprises 15 residues. CDR3 sequence reads: CASSQGGPSYNEQFF. The CDR3 DNA is TGCGCCAGCAGCCAAGGGGGGCCTTCCTACAATGAGCAGTTCTTC.

The CDR3 spells CASSEAGQGGEPTNEKLFF. Written as DNA, the CDR3 is TGTGCCAGCAGTGAAGCGGGGCAAGGGGGCGAGCCAACTAATGAAAAACTGTTTTTT. The gene calls are TRBV6-1 and TRBJ1-4; TRBD1 matches at 7 bases. Germline V gives CDR1 MNHNS, CDR2 SASEGT. This CDR3 is 19 amino acids long. J was trimmed by 0 bases and V by 0 bases; bases with no gene match: 10.

This clone is a singleton in its sample. This chain connects TRBV30 to TRBJ1-6; 8 bases are a match to TRBD1. Germline loops: CDR1 GTSNPN, CDR2 SVGIG (reference sequence). This CDR3 comprises 14 residues. V lost 2 bases and J lost 7; bases outside the gene matches: 4. The CDR3 reads CAWSSTGENSPLHF. As DNA, the CDR3 is TGTGCCTGGAGTTCGACAGGGGAGAATTCACCCCTCCACTTT.

The V and J genes are TRBV7-9 and TRBJ2-1; D is ambiguous. Between the trimmed V and J ends, which lost 5 bases and 4 bases, there was a span of 24 bases. Germline CDR1 and CDR2: SEHNR and FQNEAQ (reference sequence). CDR3 length equals 18 residues. In DNA form, the CDR3 reads TGTGCCAGCAGCCCCAACCGAGGCGCTCGGAACGAATACAATGAGCAGTTCTTC. This gives the protein CASSPNRGARNEYNEQFF.

This clone was counted only a few times. This rearrangement joins TRBV27 to TRBJ2-6; no clear D. The CDR3 sequence is 17 residues long. Germline-derived CDR1 and CDR2 are MNHEY and SMNVEV (reference sequence). The V end lost 5 bases, the J end lost 4 bases, and 18 bases lay between the germline ends. The CDR3 DNA follows: TGTGCCAGCAGTGCCTCGGTGGTGCTGTTGGGGGCCAACGTCCTGACTTTC. Translating gives CASSASVVLLGANVLTF.

This rearrangement joins TRBV6-5 to TRBJ2-7, with TRBD2 identical over 11 bases. V lost 4 bases to trimming and J lost 0 bases; unmatched junction nucleotides: 2. The CDR3 runs 15 residues. The germline V gene has CDR1 MNHEY and CDR2 SVGAGI. CDR3 loop: CASSSTSGNSYEQYF. The CDR3 nucleotides are TGTGCCAGCAGTTCGACTAGCGGGAACTCCTACGAGCAGTACTTC.

The V call is TRBV5-1, the J call TRBJ2-1, with 7 bases matching TRBD1. The CDR3 totals 15 residues. Germline assignment: CDR1 SGHRS and CDR2 YFSETQ. V gave up 3 bases and J gave up 4 bases; unmatched junction bases: 7. CDR3 loop: CASSSEGADYNEQFF. The CDR3 region has the DNA TGCGCCAGCAGCTCCGAGGGGGCCGATTACAATGAGCAGTTCTTC.

This sequence joins TRBV10-3 and TRBJ2-7; 9 bases match TRBD1. J lost 5 bases, V lost 5 bases, and 7 bases had no gene match. CDR3 size: 14 residues. The germline V gene encodes CDR1 ENHRY and CDR2 SYGVKD. The CDR3 is CAISPGQGPHEQYF. The CDR3 nucleotides read TGTGCCATCAGTCCGGGACAGGGTCCCCACGAGCAGTACTTC.

V and J are TRBV5-4 and TRBJ2-3; 8 bases fit TRBD2. The ends lost 2 bases at V and 5 bases at J; junction bases unmatched: 7. The CDR3 is 15 amino acids. Germline CDR1 reads SGHNT; CDR2 reads YYREEE (reference sequence). CDR3 region: CASSLSGGRRDTQYF. In nucleotides, the CDR3 is TGTGCCAGCAGCTTAAGCGGGGGTAGGAGAGATACGCAGTATTTT.

In its sample, this clone was seen once. The chain couples TRBV3-1 (or the pseudogene TRBV3-2) to TRBJ1-3, with D hard to call. Trimming left V 5 bases short and J 6 bases short, with 23 bases between. The V gene's germline CDR1 is LGHDT and CDR2 YNNKEL (reference sequence). The CDR3 totals 17 residues. The CDR3 is CASSLSTTHQYANTIYF. The DNA of the CDR3 is TGTGCCAGCAGCTTATCCACAACCCATCAGTATGCAAACACCATATATTTT.

This clone occurred a few times. The chain recombines TRBV7-3 with TRBJ1-2, with TRBD1 identical over 8 bases. The V segment lost 5 bases and the J segment 7 bases; nucleotides outside the gene matches: 6. From germline, CDR1 is SGHTA and CDR2 FQGTGA. The CDR3 consists of 13 residues. CDR3 sequence reads: CASSAGTGGGYTF. In nucleotides, the CDR3 is TGTGCCAGCAGCGCCGGGACAGGAGGTGGCTACACCTTC.

The CDR3 coding sequence is TGTGCCAGCAGCGCAGGGCACTCTGGGGCCAACGTCCTGACTTTC. Translating gives CASSAGHSGANVLTF. This chain connects TRBV2 to TRBJ2-6; D is perhaps TRBD1 (5 bases). Looked up from germline, CDR1 is SNHLY and CDR2 is FYNNEI. This CDR3 contains 15 residues. Between the trimmed V and J ends, which lost 6 bases and 0 bases, there was a span of 9 bases.

The rearrangement uses TRBV7-2 and TRBJ1-1; D unresolved. This CDR3 spans 15 amino acids. Deletions cut 1 base from V and 0 bases from J, with 9 bases between. Germline assignment: CDR1 SGHTA and CDR2 FQGNSA. The CDR3 DNA reads TGTGCCAGCAGCTTAGGATCCGGGTTGAACACTGAAGCTTTCTTT. This codes for CASSLGSGLNTEAFF.